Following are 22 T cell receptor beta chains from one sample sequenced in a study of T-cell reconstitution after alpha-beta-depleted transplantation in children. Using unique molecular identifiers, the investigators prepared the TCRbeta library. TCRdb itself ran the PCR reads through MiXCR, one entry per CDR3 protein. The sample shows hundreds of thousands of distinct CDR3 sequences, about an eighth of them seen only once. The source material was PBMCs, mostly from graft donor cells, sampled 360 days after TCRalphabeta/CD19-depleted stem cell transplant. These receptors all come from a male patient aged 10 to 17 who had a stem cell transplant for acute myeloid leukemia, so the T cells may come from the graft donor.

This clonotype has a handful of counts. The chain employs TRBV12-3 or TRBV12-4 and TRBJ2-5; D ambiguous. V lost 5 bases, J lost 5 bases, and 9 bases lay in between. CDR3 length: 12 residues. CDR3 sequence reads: CASSPSTETQYF. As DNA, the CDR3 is TGTGCCAGCAGTCCTTCCACTGAGACCCAGTACTTC.

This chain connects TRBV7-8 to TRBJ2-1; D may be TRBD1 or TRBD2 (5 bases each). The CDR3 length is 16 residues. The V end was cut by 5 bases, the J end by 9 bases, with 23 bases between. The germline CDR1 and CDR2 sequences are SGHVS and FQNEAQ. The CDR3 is CASSPLGTLFLSEQFF. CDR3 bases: TGTGCCAGCAGCCCTCTCGGGACCCTCTTTCTAAGTGAGCAGTTCTTC.

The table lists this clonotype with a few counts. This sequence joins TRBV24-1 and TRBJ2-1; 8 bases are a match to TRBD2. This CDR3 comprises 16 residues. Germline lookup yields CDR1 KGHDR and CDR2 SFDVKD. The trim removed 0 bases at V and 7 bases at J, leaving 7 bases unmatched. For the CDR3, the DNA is TGTGCCACCAGTGATTTGGATCGTCTAGCGGGTAATGAGCAGTTCTTC. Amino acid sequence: CATSDLDRLAGNEQFF.

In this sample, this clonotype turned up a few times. DNA for the CDR3: TGTGCCAGCAGTCTCGGAGGATTTTCCTACAATGAGCAGTTCTTC. The encoded protein is CASSLGGFSYNEQFF. This chain connects TRBV12-3 or TRBV12-4 to TRBJ2-1; D may be TRBD2 (5 bases). The length of the CDR3 is 15 residues. With 5 bases removed from V and 1 base from J, the gap between germline ends came to 12 bases.

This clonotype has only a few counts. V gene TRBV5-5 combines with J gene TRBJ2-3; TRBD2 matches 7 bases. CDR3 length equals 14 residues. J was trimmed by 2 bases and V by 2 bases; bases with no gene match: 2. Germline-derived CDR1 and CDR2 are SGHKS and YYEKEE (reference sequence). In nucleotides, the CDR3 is TGTGCCAGCAGCTTCCAGCGGGACACAGATACGCAGTATTTT. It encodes CASSFQRDTDTQYF.

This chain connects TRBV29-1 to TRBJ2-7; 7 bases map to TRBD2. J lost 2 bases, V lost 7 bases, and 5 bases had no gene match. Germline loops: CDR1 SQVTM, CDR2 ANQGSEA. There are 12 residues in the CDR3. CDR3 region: CSGGEGTYEQYF. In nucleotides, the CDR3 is TGCAGCGGTGGGGAGGGGACCTACGAGCAGTACTTC.

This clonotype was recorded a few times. CDR3 sequence: CASSPRGGGYTF. The CDR3 nucleotides read TGCGCCAGCAGCCCGAGGGGTGGTGGCTACACCTTC. This chain uses TRBV4-3 with TRBJ1-2, with D possibly matching TRBD1 (5 bases). This CDR3 spans 12 amino acids. V lost 4 bases and J 7 bases, leaving 10 bases between the germline ends. In germline, CDR1 is LGHNA, CDR2 YSLEER.

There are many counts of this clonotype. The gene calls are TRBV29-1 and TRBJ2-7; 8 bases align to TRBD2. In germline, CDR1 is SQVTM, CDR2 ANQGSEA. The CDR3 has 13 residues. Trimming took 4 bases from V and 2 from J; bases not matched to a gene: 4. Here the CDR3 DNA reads TGCAGCGTTGTCGGTAGCGGGACCTACGAGCAGTACTTC. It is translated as CSVVGSGTYEQYF.

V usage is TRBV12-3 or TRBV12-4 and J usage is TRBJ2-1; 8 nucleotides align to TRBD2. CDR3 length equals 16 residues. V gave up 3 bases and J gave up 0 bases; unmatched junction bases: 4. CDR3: CASSFPGLDSYNEQFF. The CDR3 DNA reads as TGTGCCAGCAGTTTCCCGGGACTAGACTCCTACAATGAGCAGTTCTTC.

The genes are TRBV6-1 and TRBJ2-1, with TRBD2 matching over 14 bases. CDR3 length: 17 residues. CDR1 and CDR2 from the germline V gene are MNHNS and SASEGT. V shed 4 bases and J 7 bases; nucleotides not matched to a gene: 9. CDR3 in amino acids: CASSAGTSGSRWNEQFF. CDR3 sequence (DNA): TGTGCCAGCAGTGCCGGGACTAGCGGGAGTAGATGGAATGAGCAGTTCTTC.

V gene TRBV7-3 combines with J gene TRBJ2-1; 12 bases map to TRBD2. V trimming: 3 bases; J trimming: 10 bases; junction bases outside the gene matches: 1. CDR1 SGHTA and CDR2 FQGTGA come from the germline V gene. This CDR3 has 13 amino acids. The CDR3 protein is CASSFGLAGEQFF. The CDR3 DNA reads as TGTGCCAGCAGCTTCGGACTAGCGGGGGAGCAGTTCTTC.

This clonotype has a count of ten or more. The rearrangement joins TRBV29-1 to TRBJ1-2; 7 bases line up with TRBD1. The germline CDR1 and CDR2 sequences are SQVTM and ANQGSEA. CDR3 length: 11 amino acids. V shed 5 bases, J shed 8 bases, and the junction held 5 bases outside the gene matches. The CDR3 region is CSVYRDRGYTF. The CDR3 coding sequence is TGCAGCGTTTACCGGGACAGAGGCTACACCTTC.

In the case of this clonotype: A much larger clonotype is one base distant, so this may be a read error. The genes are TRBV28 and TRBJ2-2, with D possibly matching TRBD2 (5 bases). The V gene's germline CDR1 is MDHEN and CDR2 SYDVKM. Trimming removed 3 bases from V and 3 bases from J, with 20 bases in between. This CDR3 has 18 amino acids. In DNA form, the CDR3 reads TGTGCCAGCAGTTTGACGGTTGTAGGAGGCCCGGACACCGGGGAGCTGTTTTTT. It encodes CASSLTVVGGPDTGELFF.

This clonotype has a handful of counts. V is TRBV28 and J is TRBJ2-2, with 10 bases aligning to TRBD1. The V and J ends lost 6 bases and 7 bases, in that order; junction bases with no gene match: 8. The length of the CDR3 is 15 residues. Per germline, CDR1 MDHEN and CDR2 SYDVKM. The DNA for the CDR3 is TGTGCCAGCAGGAGACAGGGGGCGCGGGGCGGGGAGCTGTTTTTT. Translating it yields CASRRQGARGGELFF.

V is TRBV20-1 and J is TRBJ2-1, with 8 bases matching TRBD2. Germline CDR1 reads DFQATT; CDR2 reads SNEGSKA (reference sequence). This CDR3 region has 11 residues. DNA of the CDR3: TGCTGCGGCGGGAGGAACAATGAGCAGTTCTTC. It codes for CCGGRNNEQFF.

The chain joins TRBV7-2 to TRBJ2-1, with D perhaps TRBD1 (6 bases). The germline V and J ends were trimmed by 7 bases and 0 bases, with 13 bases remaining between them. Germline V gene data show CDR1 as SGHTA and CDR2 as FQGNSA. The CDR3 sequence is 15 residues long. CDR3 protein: CASILRGSSYNEQFF. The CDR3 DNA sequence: TGTGCCAGCATCCTTAGGGGGAGCTCCTACAATGAGCAGTTCTTC. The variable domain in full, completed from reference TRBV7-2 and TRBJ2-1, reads GAGVSQSPSNKVTEKGKDVELRCDPISGHTALYWYRQSLGQGLEFLIYFQGNSAPDKSGLPSDRFSAERTGGSVSTLTIQRTQQEDSAVYLCASILRGSSYNEQFFGPGTRLTVL.

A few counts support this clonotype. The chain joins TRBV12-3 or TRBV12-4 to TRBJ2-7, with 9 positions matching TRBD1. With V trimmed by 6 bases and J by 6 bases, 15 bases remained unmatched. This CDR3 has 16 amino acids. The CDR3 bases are TGTGCCAGCAGCGCCGACAGGGGGTGGTCGTGGTCCGAGCAGTACTTC. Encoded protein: CASSADRGWSWSEQYF.

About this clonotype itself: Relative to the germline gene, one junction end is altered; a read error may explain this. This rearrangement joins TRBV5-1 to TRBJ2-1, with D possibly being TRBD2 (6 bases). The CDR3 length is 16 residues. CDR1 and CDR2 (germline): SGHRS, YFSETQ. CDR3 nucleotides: TGCGCCAGCAGCTTCGGTAGCGGAAGCTCCTACAATGGGCAGTTCTTC. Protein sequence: CASSFGSGSSYNGQFF. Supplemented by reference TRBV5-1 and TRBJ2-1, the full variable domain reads KAGVTQTPRYLIKTRGQQVTLSCSPISGHRSVSWYQQTPGQGLQFLFEYFSETQRNKGNFPGRFSGRQFSNSRSEMNVSTLELGDSALYLCASSFGSGSSYNGQFFGPGTRLTVL.

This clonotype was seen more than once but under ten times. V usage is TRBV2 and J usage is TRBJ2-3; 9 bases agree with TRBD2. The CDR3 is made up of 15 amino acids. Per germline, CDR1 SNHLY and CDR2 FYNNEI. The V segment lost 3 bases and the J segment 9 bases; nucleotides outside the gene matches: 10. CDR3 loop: CASSEVLAGSRTQYF. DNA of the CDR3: TGTGCCAGCAGTGAGGTTCTAGCGGGATCTAGGACGCAGTATTTT.

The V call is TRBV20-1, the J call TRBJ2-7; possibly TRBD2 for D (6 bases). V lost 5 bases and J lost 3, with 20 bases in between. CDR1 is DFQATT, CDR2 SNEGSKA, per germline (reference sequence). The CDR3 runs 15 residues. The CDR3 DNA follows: TGCAGTGCTTTGGCCCCGGGACTCAAAAACTACGAGCAGTACTTC. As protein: CSALAPGLKNYEQYF.

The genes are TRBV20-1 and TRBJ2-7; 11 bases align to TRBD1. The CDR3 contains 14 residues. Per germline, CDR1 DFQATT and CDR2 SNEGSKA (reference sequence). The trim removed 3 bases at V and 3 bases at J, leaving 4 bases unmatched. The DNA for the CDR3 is TGCAGTGCTAGCCAGGGGACAGGGGGCTACGAGCAGTACTTC. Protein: CSASQGTGGYEQYF.

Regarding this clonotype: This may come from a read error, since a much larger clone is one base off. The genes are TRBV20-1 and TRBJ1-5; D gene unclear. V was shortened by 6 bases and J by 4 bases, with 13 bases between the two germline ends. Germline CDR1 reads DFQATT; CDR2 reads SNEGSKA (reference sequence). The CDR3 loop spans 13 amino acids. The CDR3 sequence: CSAHGDRNQPQHF. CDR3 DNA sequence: TGCAGTGCACATGGGGATAGGAATCAGCCCCAGCATTTT.